This T cell receptor beta chain was profiled in a study of T cells in Graves' hyperthyroidism and ophthalmopathy. Study conclusions and caveats: Most expanded thyroid clonotypes above 0.001 recurred in blood.

Template material for amplifying TCR beta CDR3 regions consisted of RNA transcripts. An initial round of RT-PCR targeting the TCR CDR3 relied on the HTBI primer set. TCRdb itself ran the multiplex PCR reads through MiXCR, one entry per CDR3 protein. The repertoire consists of 550,000 to 700,000 distinct CDR3 sequences, with roughly 14% occurring once and the leading ten covering 3.5% to 4.5%. This clonotype was counted at least ten times. What it binds is unknown. The source of the PBMCs was more than 9.5 ml of fresh peripheral blood. Germline CDR1 is DFQATT and CDR2 is SNEGSKA (reference sequence). The CDR3 is made up of 13 amino acids. Trimming removed 4 bases at V and 1 base at J, with 7 bases between.

V is TRBV20-1 and J is TRBJ2-2, with D possibly being TRBD2 (5 bases). Sequencing was performed on blood. This TCR was recovered from a woman in her thirties or forties with Graves' ophthalmopathy. This CDR3 reads CSAISVNTGELFF. The CDR3 bases are TGCAGTGCTATTAGCGTGAACACCGGGGAGCTGTTTTTT.